This section outlines one T cell receptor (beta chain) sequence together with its context. This sample was included in a study of cytomegalovirus exposure and HLA in healthy donors. 60 Vbeta and 13 Jbeta primers were used in PCR. The assay was immunoSEQ multiplex PCR, and TCRdb's table has in-frame clones only and misses some. The table has approximately 150,000 clones, roughly 77% seen once. Germline V gene lookup returns CDR1 MDHEN and CDR2 SYDVKM. Deletions cut 5 bases from V and 1 base from J, with 18 bases between. The CDR3 sequence is 17 residues long. Input material: PBMCs. The receptor was isolated from a man between 18 and 29 years old in good health and CMV-seropositive. V usage is TRBV28 and J usage is TRBJ2-4; a possible D gene is TRBD2 (6 bases). The CDR3 nucleotides read TGTGCCAGCAGTCCCAACCGAGCGGGTTTGGCCAAAAACATTCAGTACTTC. Translating gives CASSPNRAGLAKNIQYF.